The 27 T cell receptor beta chains listed next were all sequenced from one sample in a study of radiation and T cells in renal cell carcinoma. Sequenced by immunoSEQ multiplex PCR; TCRdb stores in-frame clones only, minus some. This table has roughly 150,000 clones, 87% appearing once. Regarding time point: blood 2 weeks post-SBRT. The treatment is: 15 Gy SBRT to primary tumor, nephrectomy 4 weeks later. Material: blood, obtained from a patient whose treatment included radiotherapy and nephrectomy. Receptors originate from a woman between 50 and 59 years old with renal cell carcinoma.

V is TRBV9 and J is TRBJ1-1, with a weak D call TRBD1 (5 bases). With 0 bases removed from V and 1 base from J, the gap between germline ends came to 13 bases. Germline V lookup: CDR1 SGDLS, CDR2 YYNGEE. CDR3 length equals 16 residues. Here the CDR3 DNA reads TGTGCCAGCAGCGTAGACCCAGGGCTTTCGAACACTGAAGCTTTCTTT. Its translation: CASSVDPGLSNTEAFF.

V gene TRBV5-1 combines with J gene TRBJ2-5; D gene ambiguous. CDR3 length equals 14 residues. Trimming stripped 0 bases from V and 2 bases from J, with 8 bases between. Looked up from germline, CDR1 is SGHRS and CDR2 is YFSETQ. CDR3: CASSLVSAQETQYF. Here the CDR3 DNA reads TGCGCCAGCAGCTTGGTCTCGGCTCAAGAGACCCAGTACTTC.

This chain links TRBV20-1 with TRBJ2-7; D remains unclear. There are 11 residues in the CDR3. Trimming stripped 6 bases from V and 3 bases from J, with 9 bases between. Looked up from germline, CDR1 is DFQATT and CDR2 is SNEGSKA (reference sequence). DNA for the CDR3: TGCAGTGCCCCGGACGGCTACGAGCAGTACTTC. Amino acids: CSAPDGYEQYF.

The chain couples TRBV15 to TRBJ1-4; TRBD1 matches 7 bases. CDR1 and CDR2 (germline): LNHNV, YYDKDF (reference sequence). The CDR3 has 12 amino acids. With 9 bases clipped from V and 8 bases from J, the junction kept 6 bases outside the gene matches. CDR3 residues: CATGGTEEKLFF. The CDR3, as DNA: TGTGCCACGGGCGGGACAGAAGAAAAACTGTTTTTT.

The chain couples TRBV5-1 to TRBJ2-1; 10 bases map to TRBD2. Germline V gene lookup returns CDR1 SGHRS and CDR2 YFSETQ. CDR3 length: 15 residues. The V and J ends lost 6 bases and 6 bases, in that order; junction bases with no gene match: 9. CDR3 sequence (DNA): TGCGCCAGCACCTCAAGCGGGGGGGCCCTCAATGAGCAGTTCTTC. Protein sequence: CASTSSGGALNEQFF.

V gene TRBV4-3 combines with J gene TRBJ2-3; no clear D gene. Trimming removed 1 base from V and 0 bases from J, with 8 bases in between. CDR1 and CDR2 (germline): LGHNA, YSLEER. The CDR3 totals 15 residues. The CDR3 protein is CASSQVYSSTDTQYF. The CDR3 DNA is TGCGCCAGCAGCCAAGTATATTCTAGCACAGATACGCAGTATTTT.

This chain links TRBV5-1 with TRBJ1-2; 8 bases are a match to TRBD1. The germline V gene has CDR1 SGHRS and CDR2 YFSETQ. J lost 2 bases, V lost 3 bases, and 3 bases had no gene match. The CDR3 totals 14 residues. CDR3 in amino acids: CASSSRTGNYGYTF. CDR3 in DNA: TGCGCCAGCAGCTCCAGGACAGGGAACTATGGCTACACCTTC.

The CDR3 sequence: CSVEVLSGSTF. For the CDR3, the DNA is TGCAGCGTTGAAGTCCTCTCGGGGTCCACCTTC. The V and J genes are TRBV29-1 and TRBJ1-2; no clear D gene. The germline gives CDR1 SQVTM, CDR2 ANQGSEA. V dropped 1 base and J dropped 13 bases, with 13 bases sitting between them. The CDR3 is 11 residues long. Full variable domain (rest looked up from reference TRBV29-1 and TRBJ1-2): SAVISQKPSRDICQRGTSLTIQCQVDSQVTMMFWYRQQPGQSLTLIATANQGSEATYESGFVIDKFPISRPNLTFSTLTVSNMSPEDSSIYLCSVEVLSGSTFGSGTRLTVV.

The sample holds a few counts of this clone. V usage is TRBV5-1 and J usage is TRBJ2-2, with D possibly TRBD1 on 6 matching bases. CDR1 is SGHRS, CDR2 YFSETQ, per germline. The CDR3 has 18 amino acids. Trimming removed 0 bases at V and 2 bases at J, with 17 bases between. In DNA form, the CDR3 reads TGCGCCAGCAGCTTGGGTCACCGGGACACCCTAAACACCGGGGAGCTGTTTTTT. It codes for CASSLGHRDTLNTGELFF.

The V and J genes are TRBV6-5 and TRBJ2-7; TRBD2 might be the D (5 bases). The CDR3 is 14 residues long. The germline CDR1 and CDR2 sequences are MNHEY and SVGAGI. V lost 1 base and J lost 4, with 11 bases in between. CDR3: CASSYLVSGYEQYF. The DNA for the CDR3 is TGTGCCAGCAGTTACTTGGTTTCGGGGTACGAGCAGTACTTC.

The rearrangement links TRBV11-2 to TRBJ2-7; tentatively, D is TRBD1 (6 bases). Germline V gene data show CDR1 as SGHAT and CDR2 as FQNNGV. The CDR3 totals 14 residues. The ends were cut back, 1 base at V and 4 bases at J, with 11 bases in the middle. CDR3 in amino acids: CASSLGHREYEQYF. The CDR3 nucleotides are TGTGCCAGCAGCTTAGGTCACAGGGAGTACGAGCAGTACTTC.

This chain joins TRBV7-8 and TRBJ2-5; D possibly matches TRBD1 or TRBD2 (6 bases each). Germline-derived CDR1 and CDR2 are SGHVS and FQNEAQ. The CDR3 has 15 amino acids. Trimming took off 0 bases at V and 5 bases at J, with 13 bases between the two ends. CDR3 sequence (DNA): TGTGCCAGCAGCTTAGCGCCCCGGGGGCGGGAGACCCAGTACTTC. This encodes CASSLAPRGRETQYF.

This chain uses TRBV6-5 with TRBJ2-3; a weak D match, TRBD1 (5 bases). Germline CDR1 is MNHEY and CDR2 is SVGAGI. CDR3 length equals 15 residues. V was shortened by 2 bases and J by 0 bases, with 9 bases between the two germline ends. CDR3 DNA: TGTGCCAGCAGTTACAGCAGGGCTAGCACAGATACGCAGTATTTT. As protein: CASSYSRASTDTQYF.

This chain links TRBV5-1 with TRBJ1-1; D perhaps matches TRBD1 (6 bases). CDR1 and CDR2 from the germline V gene are SGHRS and YFSETQ. Trimming pared 4 bases from V and 1 base from J, leaving 8 bases between. The CDR3 covers 13 residues. Here the CDR3 reads CASSPQGNTEAFF. CDR3 coding DNA: TGCGCCAGCAGCCCACAGGGGAACACTGAAGCTTTCTTT.

The chain couples TRBV9 to TRBJ2-5; possibly TRBD2 for D (6 bases). This CDR3 region has 15 residues. V dropped 7 bases and J dropped 1 base, with 17 bases sitting between them. CDR1 is SGDLS and CDR2 is YYNGEE in the germline V gene. The CDR3 coding sequence is TGTGCCAGCCAGAGGAGGGACGGTCGCCAAGAGACCCAGTACTTC. As protein: CASQRRDGRQETQYF.

This clone was seen just once. The chain links TRBV6-5 to TRBJ2-3; tentative D call: TRBD1 (5 bases). V gave up 6 bases and J gave up 3 bases, with 10 bases separating them. Germline V CDR1 and CDR2: MNHEY, SVGAGI. CDR3 length: 13 residues. The CDR3 loop is CASSRPGTDTQYF. The CDR3 DNA reads TGTGCCAGCAGCAGACCAGGGACAGATACGCAGTATTTT.

The rearrangement uses TRBV10-1 and TRBJ1-1, with D tentatively TRBD1 (5 bases). The germline gives CDR1 WNHNN, CDR2 SYGVQD (reference sequence). There are 15 residues in the CDR3. Trimming left V 2 bases short and J 4 bases short, with 14 bases between. The CDR3 loop reads CASSEDRYASTEAFF. CDR3 DNA sequence: TGCGCCAGCAGTGAGGACAGATACGCCTCCACTGAAGCTTTCTTT.

The rearrangement joins TRBV4-1 to TRBJ1-1, with 7 bases lining up with TRBD1. Losses at the gene ends were 4 bases for V and 1 base for J; bases not matched to a gene: 3. The CDR3 extends over 14 amino acids. From germline, CDR1 is MGHRA and CDR2 YSYEKL. CDR3 loop: CASSPRQGNTEAFF. CDR3 DNA sequence: TGCGCCAGCAGCCCAAGACAGGGGAACACTGAAGCTTTCTTT.

The chain employs TRBV18 and TRBJ1-2, with TRBD1 identical over 8 bases. This CDR3 region has 13 residues. V lost 2 bases, J lost 8 bases, and 4 bases stayed unmatched. Germline-derived CDR1 and CDR2 are KGHSH and LQKENI. The CDR3: CASSPSTGVGYTF. The CDR3 DNA reads as TGTGCCAGCTCACCATCGACAGGGGTCGGCTACACCTTC.

V is TRBV9 and J is TRBJ2-1; 8 nucleotides line up with TRBD1. Trimming took 4 bases from V and 7 from J; bases not matched to a gene: 10. Germline lookup yields CDR1 SGDLS and CDR2 YYNGEE. The CDR3 spans 15 residues. CDR3 DNA: TGTGCCAGCAGCCTGAGACAGGGGAGTATGAATGAGCAGTTCTTC. It translates to CASSLRQGSMNEQFF.

This chain connects TRBV5-1 to TRBJ2-7; TRBD2 agrees at 12 bases. This CDR3 is built from 15 residues. CDR1 is SGHRS, CDR2 YFSETQ, per germline. V lost 4 bases, J lost 2 bases, and 4 bases stayed unmatched. The CDR3 DNA reads TGCGCCAGCAGCCAACGACTAGCGGGGGCCTACGAGCAGTACTTC. Translated: CASSQRLAGAYEQYF.

The genes are TRBV19 and TRBJ2-5, with D possibly being TRBD1 (5 bases). This CDR3 is 13 amino acids long. Germline V lookup: CDR1 LNHDA, CDR2 SQIVND (reference sequence). Trimming cost V 6 bases and J 3 bases, with 11 bases left between them. The CDR3 loop is CASSRDREETQYF. As DNA, the CDR3 is TGTGCCAGTAGCCGAGACAGAGAAGAGACCCAGTACTTC.

The chain links TRBV15 to TRBJ2-3, with TRBD2 matching 7 bases. The germline V gene encodes CDR1 LNHNV and CDR2 YYDKDF (reference sequence). Germline trimming cut 3 bases from V and 1 base from J; bases unmatched to any gene: 4. CDR3 length equals 15 residues. The CDR3 nucleotides are TGTGCCACCAGCAGCCGGGACTATGGCACAGATACGCAGTATTTT. Translation: CATSSRDYGTDTQYF.

The V gene is TRBV29-1, the J gene TRBJ2-3; D uncertain. CDR3 length equals 15 residues. From germline, CDR1 is SQVTM and CDR2 ANQGSEA. The germline V and J ends were trimmed by 2 bases and 2 bases, with 14 bases remaining between them. CDR3 region: CSVETGWVITDTQYF. The DNA for the CDR3 is TGCAGCGTTGAAACTGGCTGGGTTATCACAGATACGCAGTATTTT.

The chain carries TRBV6-5 and TRBJ2-7; D not resolved. The CDR3 is 14 residues long. CDR1 MNHEY and CDR2 SVGAGI come from the germline V gene. The ends were cut back, 2 bases at V and 2 bases at J, with 10 bases in the middle. This chain's CDR3 is CASSYKGPTYEQYF. In DNA, the CDR3 is TGTGCCAGCAGTTACAAAGGGCCTACCTACGAGCAGTACTTC.

The chain recombines TRBV2 with TRBJ1-5; D is possibly TRBD1 (5 bases). Germline V gives CDR1 SNHLY, CDR2 FYNNEI. This CDR3 is built from 13 residues. Between the trimmed V and J ends, which lost 5 bases and 3 bases, there was a span of 8 bases. CDR3 sequence: CASSPGTNQPQHF. The DNA of the CDR3 is TGTGCCAGCAGTCCAGGGACCAATCAGCCCCAGCATTTT.

This clone has only one observation. The chain joins TRBV6-5 to TRBJ2-2, with 9 bases fitting TRBD1. The CDR3 is 16 residues long. Unmatched junction bases numbered 10, after V lost 4 bases and J lost 7 bases. Per the germline V gene, CDR1 is MNHEY and CDR2 is SVGAGI. CDR3 sequence reads: CASSLTGTGRFGELFF. CDR3 nucleotides: TGTGCCAGCAGTTTGACCGGGACAGGGAGGTTCGGGGAGCTGTTTTTT.